This entry lists 16 T cell receptor beta chains sequenced from one sample in a study of identifying expanded T cells in peripheral blood. Method: immunoSEQ multiplex PCR; TCRdb's copy keeps in-frame clones and lacks some. The data contain about 82,000 clones, 80% to 90% of them singletons. What was sequenced was blood. Receptor source: a person between 18 and 69 years old in good health.

The CDR3 coding sequence is TGTGCCAGTAGTCGACCCCTGAGCTCCTACAATGAGCAGTTCTTC. It specifies CASSRPLSSYNEQFF. This chain joins TRBV19 and TRBJ2-1; D is unclear. The CDR3 is made up of 15 amino acids. V was trimmed by 5 bases and J by 0 bases, leaving 11 bases between them. Germline V CDR1 and CDR2: LNHDA, SQIVND (reference sequence).

CDR3 sequence reads: CASSTGQVYDSPLHF. The DNA for the CDR3 is TGCGCCAGCAGCACGGGACAGGTTTACGATTCACCCCTCCACTTT. This chain joins TRBV5-1 and TRBJ1-6, with TRBD1 matching over 8 bases. Germline trimming cut 4 bases from V and 8 bases from J; bases unmatched to any gene: 8. This CDR3 contains 15 residues. Per germline, CDR1 SGHRS and CDR2 YFSETQ.

This clone showed up just once. The CDR3, as DNA: TGCGCCAGCAGCTTGGGCAGGTCCTCCTACGAGCAGTACTTC. It translates to CASSLGRSSYEQYF. The chain employs TRBV5-1 and TRBJ2-7; unclear D gene. The CDR3 covers 14 residues. Germline V gene lookup returns CDR1 SGHRS and CDR2 YFSETQ. The V gene lost 0 bases and the J gene lost 0 bases, with 7 bases spanning the gap. The whole variable domain, remainder taken from reference TRBV5-1 and TRBJ2-7, is KAGVTQTPRYLIKTRGQQVTLSCSPISGHRSVSWYQQTPGQGLQFLFEYFSETQRNKGNFPGRFSGRQFSNSRSEMNVSTLELGDSALYLCASSLGRSSYEQYFGPGTRLTVT.

The chain combines TRBV23-1 with TRBJ1-4, with 7 bases matching TRBD1. TRBV23-1 is an open reading frame whose function is uncertain. The CDR3 extends over 18 amino acids. Unmatched junction bases numbered 17, after V lost 7 bases and J lost 3 bases. For the CDR3, the DNA is TGCGCCAGCATTGTGCAGGGGGTTTTGGTTCGTGCTAATGAAAAACTGTTTTTT. Amino acid sequence: CASIVQGVLVRANEKLFF.

The rearrangement joins TRBV9 to TRBJ2-4, with D maybe TRBD2 (5 bases). V was trimmed by 0 bases and J by 3 bases, leaving 7 bases between them. Per the germline V gene, CDR1 is SGDLS and CDR2 is YYNGEE. CDR3 length: 14 residues. The CDR3 loop reads CASSVGGGKNIQYF. The CDR3 DNA is TGTGCCAGCAGCGTAGGAGGAGGCAAAAACATTCAGTACTTC.

This chain links TRBV25-1 with TRBJ2-7; 7 bases line up with TRBD1. The length of the CDR3 is 15 residues. The V and J ends lost 1 base and 7 bases, in that order; junction bases with no gene match: 10. CDR1 and CDR2 (germline): MGHDK, SYGVNS. CDR3 region: CASSEFGTALGEQYF. For the CDR3, the DNA is TGTGCCAGCAGTGAATTTGGGACAGCACTGGGGGAGCAGTACTTC.

The chain combines TRBV2 with TRBJ2-7; D is possibly TRBD2 (5 bases). From germline, CDR1 is SNHLY and CDR2 FYNNEI. Trimming shortened V by 6 bases and J by 4 bases, and 19 bases separated the two germline ends. This CDR3 is 15 amino acids long. The CDR3, as DNA: TGTGCCAGCAGATTGGATGGCGGAGGAGGATACGAGCAGTACTTC. This sequence encodes CASRLDGGGGYEQYF.

The chain uses TRBV10-3 and TRBJ1-1; D is possibly TRBD1 (5 bases). Germline V CDR1 and CDR2: ENHRY, SYGVKD. This CDR3 contains 15 residues. CDR3 in DNA: TGTGCTACCCAATATACGGGGGGAACTCTGCCTGAAGCTTTCTTT. Protein product: CATQYTGGTLPEAFF.

J is TRBJ2-7 and V is TRBV9, with D perhaps TRBD2 (7 bases). Trimming removed 0 bases at V and 3 bases at J, with 13 bases between. The CDR3 has 15 residues. Per germline, CDR1 SGDLS and CDR2 YYNGEE. The CDR3 nucleotides read TGTGCCAGCAGCGTAGCGGCGGGGGCGCACTACGAGCAGTACTTC. This sequence encodes CASSVAAGAHYEQYF.

The chain carries TRBV10-2 and TRBJ2-3; 9 nucleotides line up with TRBD2. Germline CDR1 reads WSHSY; CDR2 reads SAAADI. The CDR3 spans 15 residues. V shed 3 bases and J 5 bases; nucleotides not matched to a gene: 6. The CDR3 nucleotides are TGCGCCAGCAGTGATGGTAGCGGGGGAAAAGATACGCAGTATTTT. Its translation is CASSDGSGGKDTQYF.

This rearrangement joins TRBV11-3 to TRBJ2-2; a weak D match, TRBD1 (6 bases). In germline, CDR1 is SGHNT, CDR2 YENEEA. This CDR3 has 16 residues. Deletions cut 2 bases from V and 0 bases from J, with 10 bases between. CDR3 DNA sequence: TGTGCCAGCAGCTTAACAGGGCCTTCGAACACCGGGGAGCTGTTTTTT. Its protein is CASSLTGPSNTGELFF.

The rearrangement uses TRBV5-1 and TRBJ2-2; 10 bases are a match to TRBD1. The V and J ends lost 4 bases and 1 base, in that order; junction bases with no gene match: 4. The CDR3 is 16 residues long. The germline gives CDR1 SGHRS, CDR2 YFSETQ. CDR3 bases: TGCGCCAGCAGCGGGGACAGGGGAGGGAACACCGGGGAGCTGTTTTTT. Amino acids: CASSGDRGGNTGELFF.

The chain joins TRBV30 to TRBJ2-3; no firm D call. The germline V gene has CDR1 GTSNPN and CDR2 SVGIG (reference sequence). CDR3 length: 11 residues. V gave up 4 bases and J gave up 0 bases, with 2 bases separating them. CDR3 DNA: TGTGCCTGGACTAGCACAGATACGCAGTATTTT. Its protein product is CAWTSTDTQYF.

The V and J genes are TRBV9 and TRBJ2-1, with D possibly TRBD1 on 6 matching bases. CDR3 length: 17 amino acids. The V end lost 2 bases, the J end lost 1 base, and 16 bases lay between the germline ends. CDR1 and CDR2 from the germline V gene are SGDLS and YYNGEE. The CDR3 loop is CASSVTSGDRSYNEQFF. The DNA of the CDR3 is TGTGCCAGCAGCGTGACATCAGGGGATAGATCCTACAATGAGCAGTTCTTC.

This rearrangement joins TRBV19 to TRBJ2-1; 10 positions match TRBD2. Trimming at V came to 9 bases and at J to 7 bases, leaving 18 bases not matched to a gene. The CDR3 contains 17 residues. Germline loops: CDR1 LNHDA, CDR2 SQIVND (reference sequence). CDR3 sequence reads: CASNPAGGSGRVNEQFF. The CDR3 DNA follows: TGTGCCAGCAACCCAGCAGGAGGGAGCGGGAGGGTAAATGAGCAGTTCTTC. The full variable domain, in which reference TRBV19 and TRBJ2-1 provide the parts outside the CDR3, is DGGITQSPKYLFRKEGQNVTLSCEQNLNHDAMYWYRQDPGQGLRLIYYSQIVNDFQKGDIAEGYSVSREKKESFPLTVTSAQKNPTAFYLCASNPAGGSGRVNEQFFGPGTRLTVL.

The V and J genes are TRBV6-1 and TRBJ1-1; D remains ambiguous. V was clipped by 6 bases and J by 10 bases, with 15 bases between them. CDR1 MNHNS and CDR2 SASEGT come from the germline V gene. The CDR3 has 12 residues. The CDR3 DNA is TGTGCCAGCAGCCCTCAGGCGTTTTCAGCTTTCTTT. This sequence encodes CASSPQAFSAFF.